This T cell receptor beta chain was obtained from a study of blood T cells in healthy people across ages. About this clonotype: A much more abundant neighbour one base away suggests this may be a read error.

With a J-beta primer mix and a sample-barcoded 5' primer, a second PCR ran about 6 to 11 cycles. TCRdb re-analysed the 5' RACE reads in MiXCR, keeping a single row per CDR3 protein. The table has hundreds of thousands of distinct CDR3 sequences, under 30% seen once. The TCR originated in an elderly woman in good health. Source material: blood.

The chain's CDR3 is CARSVGQPNYGYTF. The CDR3 region has the DNA TGTGCCCGCAGCGTCGGACAGCCGAACTATGGCTACACCTTC. The chain employs TRBV7-2 and TRBJ1-2; D is perhaps TRBD1 (6 bases). This CDR3 is 14 amino acids long. Germline V CDR1 and CDR2: SGHTA, FQGNSA.